This T cell receptor (beta chain) was captured by sequencing in a study of blood T cell repertoires in COVID-19. Using immunoSEQ multiplex PCR, the repertoire was profiled, and TCRdb retains in-frame clones only, with some absent. The repertoire includes around 150,000 clones, about 87% of them detected once, and more than 9% sits in the top ten. Germline V gene sequence: CDR1 SGHVT, CDR2 SQSDAQ. The CDR3 runs to 13 residues. V was trimmed by 4 bases and J by 4 bases, leaving 10 bases between them. The chain links TRBV7-4 to TRBJ1-1; D ambiguous. Sequences were obtained from peripheral blood. The source is a man aged 55 to 70 with active or convalescent COVID-19. Here the CDR3 reads CASSSVPGTEAFF. The CDR3 DNA sequence: TGTGCCAGCAGCTCCGTACCGGGCACTGAAGCTTTCTTT.